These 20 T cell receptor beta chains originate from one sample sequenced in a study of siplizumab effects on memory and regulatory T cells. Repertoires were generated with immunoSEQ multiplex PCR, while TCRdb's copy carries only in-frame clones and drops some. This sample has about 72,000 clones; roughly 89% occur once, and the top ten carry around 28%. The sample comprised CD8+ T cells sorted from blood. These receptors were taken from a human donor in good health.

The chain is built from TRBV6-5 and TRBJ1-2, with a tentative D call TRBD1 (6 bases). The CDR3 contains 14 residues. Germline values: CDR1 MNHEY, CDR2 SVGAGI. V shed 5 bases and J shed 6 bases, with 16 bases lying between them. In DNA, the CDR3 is TGTGCCAGCAGTGAGAACAGGGTCACCGATGGCTACACCTTC. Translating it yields CASSENRVTDGYTF.

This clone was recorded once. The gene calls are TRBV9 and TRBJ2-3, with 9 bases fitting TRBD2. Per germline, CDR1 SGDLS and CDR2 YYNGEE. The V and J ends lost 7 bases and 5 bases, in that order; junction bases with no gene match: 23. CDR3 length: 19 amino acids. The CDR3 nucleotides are TGTGCCAGCGGCGATAAGGGAAGACTAGCGGTGCCGAAGGAAGATACGCAGTATTTT. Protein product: CASGDKGRLAVPKEDTQYF.

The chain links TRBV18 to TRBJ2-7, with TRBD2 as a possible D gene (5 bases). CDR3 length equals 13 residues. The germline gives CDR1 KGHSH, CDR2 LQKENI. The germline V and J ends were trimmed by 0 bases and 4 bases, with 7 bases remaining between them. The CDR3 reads CASSPPEEYEQYF. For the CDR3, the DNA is TGTGCCAGCTCACCACCGGAGGAGTACGAGCAGTACTTC.

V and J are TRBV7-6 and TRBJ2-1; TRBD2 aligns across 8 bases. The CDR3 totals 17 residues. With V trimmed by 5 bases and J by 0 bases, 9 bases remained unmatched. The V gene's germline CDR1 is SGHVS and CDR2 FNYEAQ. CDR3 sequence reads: CASSPLTSAPSYNEQFF. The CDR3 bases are TGTGCCAGCAGCCCGTTGACTAGCGCCCCCTCCTACAATGAGCAGTTCTTC.

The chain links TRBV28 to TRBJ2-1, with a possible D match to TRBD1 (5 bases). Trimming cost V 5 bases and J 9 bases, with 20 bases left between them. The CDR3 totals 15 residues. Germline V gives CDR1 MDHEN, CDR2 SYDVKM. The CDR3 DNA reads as TGTGCCAGCAGTGGGTTCAGGGATTGGAGTAGTGAGCAGTTCTTC. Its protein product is CASSGFRDWSSEQFF.

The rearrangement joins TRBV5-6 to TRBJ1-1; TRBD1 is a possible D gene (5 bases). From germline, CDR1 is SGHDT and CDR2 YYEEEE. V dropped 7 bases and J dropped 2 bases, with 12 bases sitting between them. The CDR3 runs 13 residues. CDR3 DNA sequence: TGTGCCAGCTCTCGGGGGTTTAACACTGAAGCTTTCTTT. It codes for CASSRGFNTEAFF.

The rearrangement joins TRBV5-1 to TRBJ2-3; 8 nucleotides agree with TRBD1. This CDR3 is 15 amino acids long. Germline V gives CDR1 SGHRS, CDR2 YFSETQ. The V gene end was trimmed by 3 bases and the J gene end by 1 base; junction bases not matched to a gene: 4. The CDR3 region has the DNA TGCGCCAGCAGCTGGGGACAGGTTGGCACAGATACGCAGTATTTT. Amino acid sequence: CASSWGQVGTDTQYF.

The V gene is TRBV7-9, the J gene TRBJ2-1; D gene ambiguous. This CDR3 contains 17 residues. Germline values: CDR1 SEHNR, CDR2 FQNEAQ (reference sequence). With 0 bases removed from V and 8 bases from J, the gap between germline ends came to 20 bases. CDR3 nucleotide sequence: TGTGCCAGCAGCTTAGCCGCCAGGAAATCCCTGTGGGATGAGCAGTTCTTC. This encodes CASSLAARKSLWDEQFF.

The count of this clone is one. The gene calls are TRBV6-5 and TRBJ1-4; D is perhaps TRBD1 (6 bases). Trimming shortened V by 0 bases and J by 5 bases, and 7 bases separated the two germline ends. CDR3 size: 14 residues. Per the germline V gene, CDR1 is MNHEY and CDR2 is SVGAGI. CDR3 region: CASSYSDSNEKLFF. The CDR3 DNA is TGTGCCAGCAGTTACTCGGACAGCAATGAAAAACTGTTTTTT.

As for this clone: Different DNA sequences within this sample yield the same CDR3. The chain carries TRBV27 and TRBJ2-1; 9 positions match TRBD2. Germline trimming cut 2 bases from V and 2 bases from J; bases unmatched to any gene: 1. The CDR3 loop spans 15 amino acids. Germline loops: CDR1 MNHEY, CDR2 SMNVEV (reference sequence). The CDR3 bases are TGTGCCAGCAGTTTAGCGGGGGGGCCCTACAATGAGCAGTTCTTC. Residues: CASSLAGGPYNEQFF.

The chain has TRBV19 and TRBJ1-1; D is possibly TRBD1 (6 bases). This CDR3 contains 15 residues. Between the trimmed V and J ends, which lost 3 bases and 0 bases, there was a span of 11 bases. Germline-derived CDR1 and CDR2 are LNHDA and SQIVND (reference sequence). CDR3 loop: CASSIYQGMNTEAFF. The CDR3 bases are TGTGCCAGTAGTATTTACCAGGGGATGAACACTGAAGCTTTCTTT.

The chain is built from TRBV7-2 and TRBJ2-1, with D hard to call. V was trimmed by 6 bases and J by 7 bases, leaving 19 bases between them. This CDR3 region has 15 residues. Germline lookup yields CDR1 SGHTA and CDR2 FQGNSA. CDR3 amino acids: CASRGDFMVSNEQFF. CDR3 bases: TGTGCCAGCAGGGGTGACTTCATGGTCTCTAATGAGCAGTTCTTC. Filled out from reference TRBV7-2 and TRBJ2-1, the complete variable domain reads GAGVSQSPSNKVTEKGKDVELRCDPISGHTALYWYRQSLGQGLEFLIYFQGNSAPDKSGLPSDRFSAERTGGSVSTLTIQRTQQEDSAVYLCASRGDFMVSNEQFFGPGTRLTVL.

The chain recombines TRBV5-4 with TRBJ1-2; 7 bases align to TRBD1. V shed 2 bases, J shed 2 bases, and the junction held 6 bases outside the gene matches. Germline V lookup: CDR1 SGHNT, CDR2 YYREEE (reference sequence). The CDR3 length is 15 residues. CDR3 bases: TGTGCCAGCAGCTTAGGTTGGGACAGCAACTATGGCTACACCTTC. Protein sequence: CASSLGWDSNYGYTF.

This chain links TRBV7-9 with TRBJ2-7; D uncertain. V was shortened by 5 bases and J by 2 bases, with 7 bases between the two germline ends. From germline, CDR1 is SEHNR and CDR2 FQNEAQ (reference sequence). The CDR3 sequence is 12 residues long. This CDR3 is CASSGPPYEQYF. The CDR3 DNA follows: TGTGCCAGCAGCGGTCCACCCTACGAGCAGTACTTC.

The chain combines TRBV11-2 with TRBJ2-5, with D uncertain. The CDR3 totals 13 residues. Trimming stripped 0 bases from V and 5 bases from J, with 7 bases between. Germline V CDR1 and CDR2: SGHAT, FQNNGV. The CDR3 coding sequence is TGTGCCAGCAGCTTAGAGAATACGGAGACCCAGTACTTC. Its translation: CASSLENTETQYF.

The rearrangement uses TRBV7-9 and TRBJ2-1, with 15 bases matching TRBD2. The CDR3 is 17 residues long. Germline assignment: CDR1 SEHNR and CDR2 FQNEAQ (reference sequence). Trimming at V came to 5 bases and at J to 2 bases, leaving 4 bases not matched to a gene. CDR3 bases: TGTGCCAGCAGCCCCGGGACTAGCGGGAGGCCCTACAATGAGCAGTTCTTC. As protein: CASSPGTSGRPYNEQFF.

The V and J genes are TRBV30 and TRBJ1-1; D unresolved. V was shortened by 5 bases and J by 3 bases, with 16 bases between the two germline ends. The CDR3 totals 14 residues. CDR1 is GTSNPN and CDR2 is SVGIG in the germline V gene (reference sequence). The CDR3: CAWDKVSSYTEAFF. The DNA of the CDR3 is TGTGCCTGGGACAAAGTTTCTTCATACACTGAAGCTTTCTTT.

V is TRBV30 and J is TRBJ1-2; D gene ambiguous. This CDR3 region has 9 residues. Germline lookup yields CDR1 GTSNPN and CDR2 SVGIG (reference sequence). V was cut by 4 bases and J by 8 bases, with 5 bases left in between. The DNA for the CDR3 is TGTGCCTGGATAGAAGGCTACACCTTC. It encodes CAWIEGYTF. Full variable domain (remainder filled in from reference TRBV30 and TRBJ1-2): SQTIHQWPATLVQPVGSPLSLECTVEGTSNPNLYWYRQAAGRGLQLLFYSVGIGQISSEVPQNLSASRPQDRQFILSSKKLLLSDSGFYLCAWIEGYTFGSGTRLTVV.

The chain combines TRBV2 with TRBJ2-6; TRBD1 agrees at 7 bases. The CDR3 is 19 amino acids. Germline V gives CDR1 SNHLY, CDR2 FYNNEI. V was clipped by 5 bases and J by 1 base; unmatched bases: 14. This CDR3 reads CASSPEGAGLVSGANVLTF. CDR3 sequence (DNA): TGTGCCAGCAGTCCCGAGGGGGCAGGGTTGGTATCTGGGGCCAACGTCCTGACTTTC. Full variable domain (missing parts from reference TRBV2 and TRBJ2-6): EPEVTQTPSHQVTQMGQEVILRCVPISNHLYFYWYRQILGQKVEFLVSFYNNEISEKSEIFDDQFSVERPDGSNFTLKIRSTKLEDSAMYFCASSPEGAGLVSGANVLTFGAGSRLTVL.

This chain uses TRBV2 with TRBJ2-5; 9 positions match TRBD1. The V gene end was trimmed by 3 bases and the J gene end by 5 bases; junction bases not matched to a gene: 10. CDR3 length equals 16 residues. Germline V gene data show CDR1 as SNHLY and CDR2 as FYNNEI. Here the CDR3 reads CASSDSGQGTWETQYF. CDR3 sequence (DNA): TGTGCCAGCAGTGACTCCGGACAGGGGACATGGGAGACCCAGTACTTC.